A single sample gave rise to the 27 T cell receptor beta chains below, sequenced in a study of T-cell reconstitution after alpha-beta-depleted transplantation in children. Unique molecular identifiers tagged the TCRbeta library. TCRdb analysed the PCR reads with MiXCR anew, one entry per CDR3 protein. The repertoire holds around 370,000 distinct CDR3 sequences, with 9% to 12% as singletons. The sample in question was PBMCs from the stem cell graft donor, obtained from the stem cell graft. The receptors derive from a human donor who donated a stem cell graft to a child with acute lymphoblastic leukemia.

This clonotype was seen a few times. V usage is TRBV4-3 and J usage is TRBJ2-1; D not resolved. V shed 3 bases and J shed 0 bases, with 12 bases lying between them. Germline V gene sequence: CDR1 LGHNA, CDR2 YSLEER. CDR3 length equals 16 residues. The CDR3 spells CASSHTLIGSYNEQFF. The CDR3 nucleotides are TGCGCCAGCAGCCACACATTGATTGGCTCCTACAATGAGCAGTTCTTC.

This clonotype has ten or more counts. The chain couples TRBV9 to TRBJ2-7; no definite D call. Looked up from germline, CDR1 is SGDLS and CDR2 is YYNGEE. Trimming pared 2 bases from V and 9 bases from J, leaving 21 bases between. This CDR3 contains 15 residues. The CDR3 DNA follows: TGTGCCAGCAGCGTCTTAGAATCTCCCCTTGGCGGGCAGTACTTC. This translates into CASSVLESPLGGQYF.

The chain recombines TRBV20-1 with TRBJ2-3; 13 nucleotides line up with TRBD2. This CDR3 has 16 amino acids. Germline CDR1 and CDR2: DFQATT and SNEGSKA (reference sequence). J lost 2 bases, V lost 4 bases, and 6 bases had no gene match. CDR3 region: CSANMGLAGPTDTQYF. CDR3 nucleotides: TGCAGTGCTAATATGGGACTAGCGGGACCCACAGATACGCAGTATTTT.

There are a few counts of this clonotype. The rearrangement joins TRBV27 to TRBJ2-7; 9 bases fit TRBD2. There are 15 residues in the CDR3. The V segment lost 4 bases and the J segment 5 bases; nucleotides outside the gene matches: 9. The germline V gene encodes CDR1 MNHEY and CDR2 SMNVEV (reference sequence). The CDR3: CASSSIAGVLHEQYF. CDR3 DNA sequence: TGTGCCAGCAGTTCCATAGCGGGAGTACTTCACGAGCAGTACTTC.

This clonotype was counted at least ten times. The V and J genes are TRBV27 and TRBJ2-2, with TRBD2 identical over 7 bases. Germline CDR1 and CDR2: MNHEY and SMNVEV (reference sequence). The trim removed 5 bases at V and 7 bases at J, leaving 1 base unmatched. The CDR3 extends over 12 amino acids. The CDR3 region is CASSPGGGELFF. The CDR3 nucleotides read TGTGCCAGCAGTCCGGGGGGCGGGGAGCTGTTTTTT.

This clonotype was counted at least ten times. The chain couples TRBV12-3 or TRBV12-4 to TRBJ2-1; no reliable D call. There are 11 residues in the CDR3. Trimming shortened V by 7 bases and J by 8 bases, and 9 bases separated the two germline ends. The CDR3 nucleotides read TGTGCCAGCATCCTCCAACATGAGCAGTTCTTC. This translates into CASILQHEQFF.

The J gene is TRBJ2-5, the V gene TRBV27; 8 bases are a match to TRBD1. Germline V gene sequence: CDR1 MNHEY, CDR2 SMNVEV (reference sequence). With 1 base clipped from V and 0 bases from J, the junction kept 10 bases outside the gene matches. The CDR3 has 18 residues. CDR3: CASSLWGQASGYQETQYF. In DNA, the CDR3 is TGTGCCAGCAGTTTATGGGGACAGGCATCGGGGTACCAAGAGACCCAGTACTTC.

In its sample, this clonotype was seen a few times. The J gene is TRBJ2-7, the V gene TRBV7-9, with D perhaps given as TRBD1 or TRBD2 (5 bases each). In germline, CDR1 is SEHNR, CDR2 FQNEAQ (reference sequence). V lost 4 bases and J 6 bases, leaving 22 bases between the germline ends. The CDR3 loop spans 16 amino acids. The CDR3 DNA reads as TGTGCCAGCAGCTCCGGACTGGGGCTTTCTGGATCCGAGCAGTACTTC. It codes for CASSSGLGLSGSEQYF. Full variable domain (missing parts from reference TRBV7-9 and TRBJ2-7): DTGVSQNPRHKITKRGQNVTFRCDPISEHNRLYWYRQTLGQGPEFLTYFQNEAQLEKSRLLSDRFSAERPKGSFSTLEIQRTEQGDSAMYLCASSSGLGLSGSEQYFGPGTRLTVT.

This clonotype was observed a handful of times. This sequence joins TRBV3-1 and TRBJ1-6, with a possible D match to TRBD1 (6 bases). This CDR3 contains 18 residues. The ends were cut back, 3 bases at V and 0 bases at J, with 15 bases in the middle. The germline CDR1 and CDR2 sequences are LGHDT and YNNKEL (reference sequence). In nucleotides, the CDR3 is TGTGCCAGCAGCCAGCTTGTCGGACAGAGCTCCTATAATTCACCCCTCCACTTT. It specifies CASSQLVGQSSYNSPLHF.

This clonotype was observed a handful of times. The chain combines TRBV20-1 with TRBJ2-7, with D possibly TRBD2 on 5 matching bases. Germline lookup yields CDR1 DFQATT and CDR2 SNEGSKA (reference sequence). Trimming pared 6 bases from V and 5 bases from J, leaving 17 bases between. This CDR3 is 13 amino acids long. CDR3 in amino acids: CSARTVSRNEQYF. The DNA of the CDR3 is TGCAGTGCCCGGACTGTATCTAGAAACGAGCAGTACTTC.

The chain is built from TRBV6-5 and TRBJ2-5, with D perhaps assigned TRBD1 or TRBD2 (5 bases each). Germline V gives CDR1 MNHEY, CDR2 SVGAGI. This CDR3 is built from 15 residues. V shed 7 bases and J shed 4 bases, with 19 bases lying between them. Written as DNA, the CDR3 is TGTGCCAGCACTTGGCACACCCCTGGGGGAGAGACCCAGTACTTC. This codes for CASTWHTPGGETQYF.

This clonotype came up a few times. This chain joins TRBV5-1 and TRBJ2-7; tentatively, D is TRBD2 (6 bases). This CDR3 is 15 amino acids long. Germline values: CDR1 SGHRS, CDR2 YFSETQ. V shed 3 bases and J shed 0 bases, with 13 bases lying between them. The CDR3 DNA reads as TGCGCCAGCAGCTGGCCTTTGGGGGGCTCCTACGAGCAGTACTTC. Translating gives CASSWPLGGSYEQYF.

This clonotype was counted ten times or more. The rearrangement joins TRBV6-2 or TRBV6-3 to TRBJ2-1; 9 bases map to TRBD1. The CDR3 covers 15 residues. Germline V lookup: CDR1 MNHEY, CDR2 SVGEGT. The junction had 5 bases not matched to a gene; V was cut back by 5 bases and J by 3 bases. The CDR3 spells CASSPRDRVYNEQFF. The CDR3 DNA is TGTGCCAGCAGTCCAAGGGACAGGGTCTACAATGAGCAGTTCTTC.

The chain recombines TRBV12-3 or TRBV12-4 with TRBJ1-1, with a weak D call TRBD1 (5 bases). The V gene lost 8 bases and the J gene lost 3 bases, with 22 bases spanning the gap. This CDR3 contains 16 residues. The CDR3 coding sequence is TGTGCCAGCTACAAGGGGCCTCTTGGCAGCTACACTGAAGCTTTCTTT. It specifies CASYKGPLGSYTEAFF.

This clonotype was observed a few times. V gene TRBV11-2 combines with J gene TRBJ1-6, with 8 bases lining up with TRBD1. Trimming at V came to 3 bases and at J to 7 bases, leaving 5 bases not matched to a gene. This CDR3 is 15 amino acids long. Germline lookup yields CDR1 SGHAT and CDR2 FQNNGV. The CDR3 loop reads CASSFSRGRNSPLHF. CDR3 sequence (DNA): TGTGCCAGCAGCTTCTCCAGGGGGCGGAATTCACCCCTCCACTTT.

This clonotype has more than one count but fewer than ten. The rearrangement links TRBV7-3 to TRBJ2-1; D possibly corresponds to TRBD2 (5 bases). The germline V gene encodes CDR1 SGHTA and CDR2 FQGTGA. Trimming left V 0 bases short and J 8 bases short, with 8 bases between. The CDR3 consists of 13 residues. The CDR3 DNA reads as TGTGCCAGCAGCTTAACGTACGGGGATGAGCAGTTCTTC. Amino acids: CASSLTYGDEQFF.

CDR3 coding DNA: TGTGCCACCGGGGAGGCAGGGGGCGCGAAGTGGTCCTACAATGAGCAGTTCTTC. It specifies CATGEAGGAKWSYNEQFF. The J gene is TRBJ2-1, the V gene TRBV10-3, with TRBD1 matching 8 bases. Per the germline V gene, CDR1 is ENHRY and CDR2 is SYGVKD. The V and J ends lost 10 bases and 1 base, in that order; junction bases with no gene match: 18. The CDR3 sequence is 18 residues long.

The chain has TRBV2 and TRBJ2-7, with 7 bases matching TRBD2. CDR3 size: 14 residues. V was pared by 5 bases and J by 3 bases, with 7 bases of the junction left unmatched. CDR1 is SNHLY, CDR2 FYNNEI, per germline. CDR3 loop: CASSRDYTNYEQYF. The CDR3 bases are TGTGCCAGCAGTCGGGACTACACGAACTACGAGCAGTACTTC.

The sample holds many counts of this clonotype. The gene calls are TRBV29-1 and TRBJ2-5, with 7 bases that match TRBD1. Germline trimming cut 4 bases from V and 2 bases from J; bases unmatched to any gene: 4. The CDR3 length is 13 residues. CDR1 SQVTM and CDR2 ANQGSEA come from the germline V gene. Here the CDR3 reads CSVGAGGQETQYF. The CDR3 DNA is TGCAGCGTTGGAGCAGGGGGTCAAGAGACCCAGTACTTC.

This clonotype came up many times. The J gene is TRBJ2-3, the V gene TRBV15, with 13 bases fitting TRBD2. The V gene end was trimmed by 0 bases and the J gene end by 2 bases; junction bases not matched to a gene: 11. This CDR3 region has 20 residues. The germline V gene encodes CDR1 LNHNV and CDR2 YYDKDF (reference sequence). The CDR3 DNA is TGTGCCACCAGCAGAGATCTTAGTTCGGGGACTAGCGGGGACACAGATACGCAGTATTTT. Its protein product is CATSRDLSSGTSGDTDTQYF.

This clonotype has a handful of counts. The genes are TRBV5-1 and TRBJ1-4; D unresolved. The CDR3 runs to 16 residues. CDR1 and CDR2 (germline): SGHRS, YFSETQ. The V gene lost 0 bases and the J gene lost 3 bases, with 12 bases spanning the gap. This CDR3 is CASSLEEGLSNEKLFF. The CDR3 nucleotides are TGCGCCAGCAGCTTGGAGGAAGGGTTATCTAATGAAAAACTGTTTTTT.

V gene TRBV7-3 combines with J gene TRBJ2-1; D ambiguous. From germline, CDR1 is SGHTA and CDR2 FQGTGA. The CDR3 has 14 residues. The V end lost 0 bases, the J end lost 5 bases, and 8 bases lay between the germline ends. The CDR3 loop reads CASSLTLRNNEQFF. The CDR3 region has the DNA TGTGCCAGCAGCTTAACGTTGCGGAACAATGAGCAGTTCTTC.

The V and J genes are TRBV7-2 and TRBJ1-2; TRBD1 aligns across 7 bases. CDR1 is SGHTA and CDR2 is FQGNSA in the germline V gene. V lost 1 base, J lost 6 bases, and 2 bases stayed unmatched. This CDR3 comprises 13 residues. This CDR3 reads CASSLVGGNGYTF. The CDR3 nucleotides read TGTGCCAGCAGCTTAGTAGGGGGCAATGGCTACACCTTC.

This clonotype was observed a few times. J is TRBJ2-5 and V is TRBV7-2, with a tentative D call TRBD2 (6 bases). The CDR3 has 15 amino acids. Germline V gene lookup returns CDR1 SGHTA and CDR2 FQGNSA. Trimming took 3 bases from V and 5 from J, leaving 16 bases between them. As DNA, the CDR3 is TGTGCCAGCAGCTTCTCGGGAGAGTCCCCGGAGACCCAGTACTTC. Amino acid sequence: CASSFSGESPETQYF.

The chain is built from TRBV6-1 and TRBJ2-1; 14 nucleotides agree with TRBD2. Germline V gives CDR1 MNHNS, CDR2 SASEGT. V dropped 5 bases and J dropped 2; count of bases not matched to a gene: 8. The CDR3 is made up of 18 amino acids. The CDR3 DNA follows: TGTGCCAGCAGTCATGGGACTAGCGGGAGTATAACCTACAATGAGCAGTTCTTC. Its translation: CASSHGTSGSITYNEQFF.

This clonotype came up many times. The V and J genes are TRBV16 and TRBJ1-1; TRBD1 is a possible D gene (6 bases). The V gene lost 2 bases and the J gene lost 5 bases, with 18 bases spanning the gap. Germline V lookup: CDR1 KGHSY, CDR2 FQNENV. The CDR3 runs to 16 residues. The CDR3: CASSQAVAGAKTEAFF. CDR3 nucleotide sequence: TGTGCCAGCAGCCAAGCAGTTGCAGGGGCGAAAACTGAAGCTTTCTTT.

The CDR3, as DNA: TGTGCTAGTGGTTTGGCCTACCAGGGGGCGAGAACAGATACGCAGTATTTT. Protein product: CASGLAYQGARTDTQYF. J is TRBJ2-3 and V is TRBV12-5, with 8 bases that match TRBD1. The CDR3 contains 17 residues. The germline CDR1 and CDR2 sequences are LGHNT and FRNRAP. V was pared by 1 base and J by 3 bases, with 9 bases of the junction left unmatched. The variable domain in full, completed from reference TRBV12-5 and TRBJ2-3, reads DARVTQTPRHKVTEMGQEVTMRCQPILGHNTVFWYRQTMMQGLELLAYFRNRAPLDDSGMPKDRFSAEMPDATLATLKIQPSEPRDSAVYFCASGLAYQGARTDTQYFGPGTRLTVL.